What follows is one T cell receptor (beta chain) and its context. Measured with immunoSEQ multiplex PCR; TCRdb has only the in-frame clones, and not every one. The table records hundreds of thousands of clones, under 80% of them present only once. CDR3 length: 13 amino acids. V was trimmed by 0 bases and J by 4 bases, leaving 6 bases between them. In germline, CDR1 is SGHAT, CDR2 FQNNGV. This sample was included in a study of shared clonotypes between healthy human individuals. Material: memory CD4+ T cells sorted from blood. Subset noted: CD45RA-negative fraction. The chain recombines TRBV11-2 with TRBJ2-5; D gene unclear. The sequence was collected from a woman under 40 in good health. CDR3 in DNA: TGTGCCAGCAGCTTAGAGGCGAGAGAGACCCAGTACTTC. Encoded protein: CASSLEARETQYF.